This T cell receptor beta chain was sequenced during a study of shared clonotypes between healthy human individuals. This clone has just one count. No antigen is known for it. Study findings and constraints: Naive CD4 clonotypes were shared across several donors at approximately 5.3%.

A CD45RA-negative memory subset and a CD45RA+ naive subset were separated from the CD4+ cells. Generated by immunoSEQ multiplex PCR, the TCRdb table keeps only in-frame clones and is missing some. The data contain about 710,000 clones, approximately 77% of them singletons. The TCR originated in a woman aged 30 to 39 in good health. The sequenced material came from memory CD4+ T cells sorted from blood. Subset denoted: CD45RA-negative fraction.

The CDR3 nucleotides are TGCGCCAGCAGCCAAATACAGGGGGCGCGCATATCCGATGGCTACACCTTC. Amino acids: CASSQIQGARISDGYTF. This sequence joins TRBV4-1 and TRBJ1-2; 9 bases agree with TRBD1. CDR3 size: 17 residues. J gave up 6 bases and V 2 bases, and 13 bases lay outside the gene matches. CDR1 MGHRA and CDR2 YSYEKL come from the germline V gene.